This is a list of T cell receptor beta chains from one sample in a study of T cell responses to AZD1222 COVID-19 vaccine. TCRdb's copy holds only in-frame clones and misses some; the assay was immunoSEQ multiplex PCR. The data show about 160,000 clones, approximately 93% seen once. Sample: peripheral blood, taken on day 0 of AZD1222 vaccination. These receptors all come from an adult in good health. Both conserved end residues are part of each CDR3. A D gene is named only where the DNA matches it firmly. The size of a clone is reported for some rows only, either as once, few or many, or as a class for expanded clones.

v_call: TRBV7-6; j_call: TRBJ2-7; d_call: TRBD1; clone_size: few; cdr3_aa: CASSSVRDRGFEQYF; cdr3_nt: TGTGCCAGCAGCTCAGTCCGGGACAGGGGGTTTGAGCAGTACTTC
v_call: TRBV10-3; j_call: TRBJ2-7; d_call: .; clone_size: few; cdr3_aa: CAISRATSYEQYF; cdr3_nt: TGTGCCATCTCACGGGCCACTTCCTACGAGCAGTACTTC
v_call: TRBV7-9; j_call: TRBJ1-4; d_call: .; clone_size: once; cdr3_aa: CASSLGSTNEKLFF; cdr3_nt: TGTGCCAGCAGCTTGGGATCAACTAATGAAAAACTGTTTTTT
v_call: TRBV19; j_call: TRBJ1-2; d_call: .; clone_size: .; cdr3_aa: CASSMGWMNYGYTF; cdr3_nt: TGTGCCAGTAGTATGGGTTGGATGAACTATGGCTACACCTTC
v_call: TRBV4-2; j_call: TRBJ2-1; d_call: .; clone_size: .; cdr3_aa: CASISGENEQFF; cdr3_nt: TGTGCCAGCATCTCAGGGGAGAATGAGCAGTTCTTC
v_call: TRBV10-3; j_call: TRBJ2-1; d_call: .; clone_size: .; cdr3_aa: CAISRDREVNNEQFF; cdr3_nt: TGTGCCATCAGCCGTGACAGGGAGGTGAACAATGAGCAGTTCTTC
v_call: TRBV28; j_call: TRBJ1-1; d_call: .; clone_size: .; cdr3_aa: CASSLGGGMNTEAFF; cdr3_nt: TGTGCCAGCAGTTTAGGTGGGGGGATGAACACTGAAGCTTTCTTT
v_call: TRBV5-1; j_call: TRBJ2-1; d_call: .; clone_size: once; cdr3_aa: CASQGSGSYYNEQFF; cdr3_nt: TGCGCCAGCCAAGGGAGTGGTAGTTATTACAATGAGCAGTTCTTC
v_call: TRBV5-1; j_call: TRBJ1-3; d_call: .; clone_size: once; cdr3_aa: CASTKTGSSGNTIYF; cdr3_nt: TGCGCCAGCACCAAAACTGGATCTTCTGGAAACACCATATATTTT
v_call: TRBV29-1; j_call: TRBJ2-2; d_call: .; clone_size: .; cdr3_aa: CSVEVGAGTGELFF; cdr3_nt: TGCAGCGTTGAAGTGGGGGCGGGCACCGGGGAGCTGTTTTTT
v_call: TRBV28; j_call: TRBJ1-2; d_call: .; clone_size: .; cdr3_aa: CASSLFGDNGYTF; cdr3_nt: TGTGCCAGCAGTTTATTCGGGGATAATGGCTACACCTTC
v_call: TRBV3-1/TRBV3-2; j_call: TRBJ2-7; d_call: .; clone_size: .; cdr3_aa: CASSQRRGPYEQYF; cdr3_nt: TGTGCCAGCAGCCAGCGGAGGGGGCCCTACGAGCAGTACTTC
v_call: TRBV7-2; j_call: TRBJ2-4; d_call: .; clone_size: .; cdr3_aa: CASSLVDSILAKNIQYF; cdr3_nt: TGTGCCAGCAGCTTAGTGGACTCCATACTAGCCAAAAACATTCAGTACTTC
v_call: TRBV28; j_call: TRBJ1-3; d_call: .; clone_size: .; cdr3_aa: CASSLSGPRNTIYF; cdr3_nt: TGTGCCAGCAGTTTATCAGGGCCGCGAAACACCATATATTTT
v_call: TRBV18; j_call: TRBJ1-1; d_call: .; clone_size: .; cdr3_aa: CASSPGAERPEAFF; cdr3_nt: TGTGCCAGCTCCCCTGGGGCGGAGAGGCCTGAAGCTTTCTTT
v_call: TRBV5-5; j_call: TRBJ2-7; d_call: .; clone_size: .; cdr3_aa: CASSPQPGQSHEQYF; cdr3_nt: TGTGCCAGCAGCCCCCAACCGGGGCAGAGCCACGAGCAGTACTTC
v_call: TRBV3-1/TRBV3-2; j_call: TRBJ1-2; d_call: .; clone_size: .; cdr3_aa: CASSHRRGGYTF; cdr3_nt: TGTGCCAGCAGCCACCGGCGGGGTGGCTACACCTTC
v_call: TRBV11-3; j_call: TRBJ2-3; d_call: .; clone_size: .; cdr3_aa: CASSHPAGWSTQYF; cdr3_nt: TGTGCCAGCAGCCACCCCGCCGGATGGAGCACGCAGTATTTT
v_call: TRBV5-5; j_call: TRBJ1-1; d_call: .; clone_size: .; cdr3_aa: CASSPGREAFF; cdr3_nt: TGTGCCAGCAGCCCCGGGCGGGAAGCTTTCTTT
v_call: TRBV7-9; j_call: TRBJ2-7; d_call: .; clone_size: .; cdr3_aa: CASSLAGSYEQYF; cdr3_nt: TGTGCCAGCAGCTTAGCCGGGTCCTACGAGCAGTACTTC
v_call: TRBV11-3; j_call: TRBJ2-3; d_call: .; clone_size: .; cdr3_aa: CASSFSGSTDTQYF; cdr3_nt: TGTGCCAGCAGCTTCTCCGGGAGCACAGATACGCAGTATTTT
v_call: TRBV2; j_call: TRBJ2-4; d_call: .; clone_size: .; cdr3_aa: CASSDDGDSIQYF; cdr3_nt: TGTGCCAGCAGTGATGATGGGGATAGCATTCAGTACTTC
v_call: TRBV6-4; j_call: TRBJ2-5; d_call: TRBD2; clone_size: .; cdr3_aa: CASSEVVLAGANQETQYF; cdr3_nt: TGTGCCAGCAGTGAGGTTGTGTTAGCGGGCGCTAACCAAGAGACCCAGTACTTC
v_call: TRBV5-1; j_call: TRBJ2-7; d_call: TRBD2; clone_size: .; cdr3_aa: CASSLYPSGPGAREQYF; cdr3_nt: TGCGCCAGCAGCTTGTATCCTAGCGGGCCCGGGGCTCGGGAGCAGTACTTC
v_call: TRBV15; j_call: TRBJ1-5; d_call: TRBD1; clone_size: once; cdr3_aa: CATSRDKGGASQPQHF; cdr3_nt: TGTGCCACCAGCAGAGATAAAGGGGGCGCGAGTCAGCCCCAGCATTTT
v_call: TRBV5-1; j_call: TRBJ2-7; d_call: TRBD1; clone_size: .; cdr3_aa: CASSIRTGEFYEQYF; cdr3_nt: TGCGCCAGCAGCATACGGACAGGGGAATTCTACGAGCAGTACTTC
v_call: TRBV7-8; j_call: TRBJ1-5; d_call: .; clone_size: .; cdr3_aa: CASGTRGLGNQPQHF; cdr3_nt: TGTGCCAGCGGCACCAGGGGATTAGGCAATCAGCCCCAGCATTTT
v_call: TRBV18; j_call: TRBJ1-2; d_call: TRBD1; clone_size: .; cdr3_aa: CASTSGTGQNYGYTF; cdr3_nt: TGTGCCAGTACGTCCGGGACAGGGCAGAACTATGGCTACACCTTC
v_call: TRBV6-5; j_call: TRBJ1-1; d_call: .; clone_size: .; cdr3_aa: CASSYNWDMNTEAFF; cdr3_nt: TGTGCCAGCAGTTACAATTGGGACATGAACACTGAAGCTTTCTTT
v_call: TRBV28; j_call: TRBJ2-7; d_call: .; clone_size: .; cdr3_aa: CASSLKQGSYEQYF; cdr3_nt: TGTGCCAGCAGTTTAAAACAGGGATCCTACGAGCAGTACTTC
v_call: TRBV19; j_call: TRBJ1-6; d_call: .; clone_size: .; cdr3_aa: CASSSPRGVANSPLHF; cdr3_nt: TGTGCCAGTAGTTCTCCCCGAGGGGTAGCAAATTCACCCCTCCACTTT
v_call: TRBV12-5; j_call: TRBJ2-5; d_call: TRBD2; clone_size: .; cdr3_aa: CASGLVGRGLAVFRETQYF; cdr3_nt: TGTGCTAGTGGTTTGGTAGGACGGGGTCTAGCGGTTTTTCGGGAGACCCAGTACTTC
v_call: TRBV11-3; j_call: TRBJ1-2; d_call: .; clone_size: .; cdr3_aa: CASSSQGEGNYGYTF; cdr3_nt: TGTGCCAGCAGCTCGCAGGGTGAGGGAAACTATGGCTACACCTTC
v_call: TRBV3-1/TRBV3-2; j_call: TRBJ2-1; d_call: TRBD1; clone_size: .; cdr3_aa: CASSPPHILRDRLNNEQFF; cdr3_nt: TGTGCCAGCAGCCCACCTCATATCCTACGGGACAGACTTAACAATGAGCAGTTCTTC
v_call: TRBV7-9; j_call: TRBJ1-1; d_call: .; clone_size: .; cdr3_aa: CASSLFSGHVSEAFF; cdr3_nt: TGTGCCAGCAGCTTATTTTCTGGACATGTCTCTGAAGCTTTCTTT
v_call: TRBV7-6; j_call: TRBJ2-7; d_call: TRBD1; clone_size: once; cdr3_aa: CASSSDRDDEQYF; cdr3_nt: TGTGCCAGCAGCTCGGACAGGGACGACGAGCAGTACTTC
v_call: TRBV6-1; j_call: TRBJ2-2; d_call: TRBD2; clone_size: .; cdr3_aa: CASRDHGGGPAGELFF; cdr3_nt: TGTGCCAGCCGTGACCACGGCGGGGGGCCGGCCGGGGAGCTGTTTTTT
v_call: TRBV2; j_call: TRBJ1-5; d_call: .; clone_size: .; cdr3_aa: CASNGRGYSNQPQHF; cdr3_nt: TGTGCCAGCAATGGGAGAGGCTATAGCAATCAGCCCCAGCATTTT
v_call: TRBV19; j_call: TRBJ1-1; d_call: .; clone_size: .; cdr3_aa: CASTDRITEAFF; cdr3_nt: TGTGCCAGTACTGACAGAATCACTGAAGCTTTCTTT
v_call: TRBV7-9; j_call: TRBJ1-1; d_call: TRBD1; clone_size: .; cdr3_aa: CASSPGTENTEAFF; cdr3_nt: TGTGCCAGCAGCCCGGGGACAGAGAACACTGAAGCTTTCTTT
v_call: TRBV3-1/TRBV3-2; j_call: TRBJ1-2; d_call: .; clone_size: once; cdr3_aa: CASSQELPGAAF; cdr3_nt: TGTGCCAGCAGCCAAGAACTCCCAGGAGCCGCCTTC
v_call: TRBV11-3; j_call: TRBJ2-7; d_call: TRBD2; clone_size: .; cdr3_aa: CASSLDTGGSEQYF; cdr3_nt: TGTGCCAGCAGCTTGGATACGGGGGGGTCCGAGCAGTACTTC
v_call: TRBV24-1; j_call: TRBJ2-3; d_call: TRBD1; clone_size: .; cdr3_aa: CATSAPGQGRNYTQYF; cdr3_nt: TGTGCCACCAGTGCTCCCGGACAGGGTCGCAACTATACGCAGTATTTT
v_call: TRBV19; j_call: TRBJ2-7; d_call: TRBD2; clone_size: .; cdr3_aa: CASSISAGGFYEQYF; cdr3_nt: TGTGCCAGTAGTATCTCGGCGGGGGGATTCTACGAGCAGTACTTC
v_call: TRBV5-4; j_call: TRBJ1-1; d_call: .; clone_size: .; cdr3_aa: CASSHDKAEAFF; cdr3_nt: TGTGCCAGCAGCCACGACAAAGCTGAAGCTTTCTTT
v_call: TRBV4-2; j_call: TRBJ2-7; d_call: TRBD1; clone_size: .; cdr3_aa: CASSHRPTGRLGSYEQYF; cdr3_nt: TGTGCCAGCAGCCATCGCCCGACAGGGCGGTTGGGGTCCTACGAGCAGTACTTC
v_call: TRBV19; j_call: TRBJ1-2; d_call: .; clone_size: .; cdr3_aa: CASSIAETPYYGYTF; cdr3_nt: TGTGCCAGTAGTATAGCGGAGACTCCCTATTATGGCTACACCTTC
v_call: TRBV2; j_call: TRBJ2-6; d_call: .; clone_size: .; cdr3_aa: CARARLRDTSSGANVLTF; cdr3_nt: TGTGCCAGGGCCCGCTTACGGGACACGAGCTCTGGGGCCAACGTCCTGACTTTC
v_call: TRBV7-9; j_call: TRBJ2-3; d_call: TRBD1; clone_size: .; cdr3_aa: CASSFNGDRDTQYF; cdr3_nt: TGTGCCAGCAGCTTCAATGGGGACAGAGATACGCAGTATTTT
v_call: TRBV6-5; j_call: TRBJ2-3; d_call: .; clone_size: .; cdr3_aa: CASSYSPDSHTQYF; cdr3_nt: TGTGCCAGCAGTTACTCCCCGGACTCCCATACGCAGTATTTT
v_call: TRBV19; j_call: TRBJ1-2; d_call: .; clone_size: .; cdr3_aa: CASIMGGGHYGYTF; cdr3_nt: TGTGCCAGTATCATGGGCGGGGGACACTATGGCTACACCTTC
v_call: TRBV27; j_call: TRBJ1-1; d_call: TRBD1; clone_size: .; cdr3_aa: CASIRTGMATEAFF; cdr3_nt: TGTGCCAGCATCCGGACAGGGATGGCGACTGAAGCTTTCTTT
v_call: TRBV3-1/TRBV3-2; j_call: TRBJ1-2; d_call: .; clone_size: .; cdr3_aa: CASSPYPGQTIYGYTF; cdr3_nt: TGTGCCAGCAGCCCTTATCCAGGACAGACGATCTATGGCTACACCTTC
v_call: TRBV27; j_call: TRBJ2-3; d_call: TRBD1; clone_size: .; cdr3_aa: CASSLSSGQLDTQYF; cdr3_nt: TGTGCCAGCAGTTTATCCTCGGGACAGCTAGATACGCAGTATTTT
v_call: TRBV5-1; j_call: TRBJ1-6; d_call: TRBD1; clone_size: .; cdr3_aa: CASSLEGTGDSPLHF; cdr3_nt: TGCGCCAGCAGCTTGGAGGGGACAGGGGATTCACCCCTCCACTTT
v_call: TRBV20-1; j_call: TRBJ2-7; d_call: TRBD1; clone_size: .; cdr3_aa: CSARDRGEQYF; cdr3_nt: TGCAGTGCTCGAGACAGGGGCGAGCAGTACTTC
v_call: TRBV7-2; j_call: TRBJ1-1; d_call: TRBD1; clone_size: .; cdr3_aa: CASSLVQGGEAFF; cdr3_nt: TGTGCCAGCAGCTTAGTCCAGGGGGGTGAAGCTTTCTTT
v_call: TRBV7-2; j_call: TRBJ2-7; d_call: TRBD1; clone_size: .; cdr3_aa: CASSLHRGYEQYF; cdr3_nt: TGTGCCAGCAGCTTACACAGGGGATACGAGCAGTACTTC
v_call: TRBV28; j_call: TRBJ1-1; d_call: .; clone_size: .; cdr3_aa: CASSRPPTGSNTEAFF; cdr3_nt: TGTGCCAGCAGTCGTCCTCCTACAGGGAGTAACACTGAAGCTTTCTTT